This record looks at one T cell receptor beta chain sequence and its context. Its target is not known. The data derive from a study of cytotoxic CD8 clonotypes in ibrutinib-treated CLL. Study-level points and caveats: Upon ibrutinib response clonality rose, and upon progression it fell back toward baseline. Clonality at baseline surpassed age-matched healthy donors and tracked circulating CD8+ T-cell counts.

Some clones are missing from TCRdb's copy, which holds only in-frame ones; the method was immunoSEQ multiplex PCR. The sample includes some 20,000 clones, over 70% of them seen just once. In germline, CDR1 is GTSNPN, CDR2 SVGIG (reference sequence). This CDR3 has 12 residues. Trimming stripped 0 bases from V and 2 bases from J, with 4 bases between. The clonotype comes from a human donor with chronic lymphocytic leukemia. The chain recombines TRBV30 with TRBJ2-5; D not resolved. Material: PBMCs, obtained before ibrutinib treatment. The CDR3 protein is CAWSVRQETQYF. The CDR3 bases are TGTGCCTGGAGTGTGCGGCAAGAGACCCAGTACTTC.